The 18 T cell receptor beta chains given below trace back to one sample, sequenced in a study of cytomegalovirus exposure and HLA in healthy donors (dated by TCRdb to the late 2010s). The library was produced with the immunoSEQ multiplex PCR assay. For the multiplex PCR, a mixture combining 60 forward primers for TCR Vbeta segments and 13 reverse primers for TCR Jbeta segments was used. TCRdb re-hosts the immuneACCESS table, in-frame sequences only. Its copies lack some clones; in the studies checked, an unresolved V gene accounts for under half of them, and the cause for the rest is not known. This sample gives over 120,000 clones in total; roughly 75% of them show up just once. 2.5% to 3% of the sample lies in the top ten. The specimen was PBMCs. These receptors all come from a female donor in good health and CMV-seronegative.

The rearrangement joins TRBV2 to TRBJ2-2; D is possibly TRBD1 (6 bases). The germline V gene has CDR1 SNHLY and CDR2 FYNNEI. The V and J ends lost 8 bases and 5 bases respectively, with 15 bases between them. The CDR3 length is 14 residues. In DNA, the CDR3 is TGTGCCAGCGGGGCCAGGGGAGAAACCGGGGAGCTGTTTTTT. As protein: CASGARGETGELFF. Full variable domain (remainder filled in from reference TRBV2 and TRBJ2-2): EPEVTQTPSHQVTQMGQEVILRCVPISNHLYFYWYRQILGQKVEFLVSFYNNEISEKSEIFDDQFSVERPDGSNFTLKIRSTKLEDSAMYFCASGARGETGELFFGEGSRLTVL.

The chain joins TRBV28 to TRBJ1-1, with TRBD1 matching over 8 bases. There are 18 residues in the CDR3. CDR1 MDHEN and CDR2 SYDVKM come from the germline V gene. The J segment lost 0 bases and the V segment lost 8 bases, leaving 17 bases of the junction unmatched. In nucleotides, the CDR3 is TGTGCCAGCCGTAAGGGGGTCAGGGGGCTCATCATGAACACTGAAGCTTTCTTT. Amino acids: CASRKGVRGLIMNTEAFF.

The chain links TRBV19 to TRBJ1-2; D call uncertain. Germline-derived CDR1 and CDR2 are LNHDA and SQIVND (reference sequence). The CDR3 is 14 residues long. V was trimmed by 2 bases and J by 1 base, leaving 8 bases between them. CDR3 DNA: TGTGCCAGTAGTATAAGTGAGAATAACTATGGCTACACCTTC. It is translated as CASSISENNYGYTF. Variable domain in full (rest from reference TRBV19 and TRBJ1-2): DGGITQSPKYLFRKEGQNVTLSCEQNLNHDAMYWYRQDPGQGLRLIYYSQIVNDFQKGDIAEGYSVSREKKESFPLTVTSAQKNPTAFYLCASSISENNYGYTFGSGTRLTVV.

CDR3 region: CASSPLGANTGELFF. The CDR3 region has the DNA TGTGCCAGCAGTCCATTAGGAGCGAACACCGGGGAGCTGTTTTTT. The chain uses TRBV28 and TRBJ2-2; D remains ambiguous. With 5 bases removed from V and 0 bases from J, the gap between germline ends came to 10 bases. There are 15 residues in the CDR3. Germline CDR1 and CDR2: MDHEN and SYDVKM.

The rearrangement uses TRBV4-1 and TRBJ2-3; TRBD2 agrees at 7 bases. V gave up 0 bases and J gave up 1 base; unmatched junction bases: 16. CDR3 length equals 20 residues. The germline V gene has CDR1 MGHRA and CDR2 YSYEKL. CDR3 in DNA: TGCGCCAGCAGCCAAGATCTTGGCCCACGGGGACTAACGGGCACAGATACGCAGTATTTT. As protein: CASSQDLGPRGLTGTDTQYF.

This clone was found a few times. The chain combines TRBV5-4 with TRBJ1-1; 9 bases align to TRBD1. Trimming took 4 bases from V and 11 from J; bases not matched to a gene: 6. This CDR3 spans 12 amino acids. CDR1 and CDR2 from the germline V gene are SGHNT and YYREEE (reference sequence). The CDR3, as DNA: TGTGCCAGCAGCCCTGGGACAGGGAGGGCTTTCTTT. Amino acid sequence: CASSPGTGRAFF. The variable domain in full, completed from reference TRBV5-4 and TRBJ1-1, reads ETGVTQSPTHLIKTRGQQVTLRCSSQSGHNTVSWYQQALGQGPQFIFQYYREEENGRGNFPPRFSGLQFPNYSSELNVNALELDDSALYLCASSPGTGRAFFGQGTRLTVV.

This chain uses TRBV28 with TRBJ1-1; TRBD1 is a possible D gene (6 bases). Trimming removed 4 bases from V and 0 bases from J, with 27 bases in between. The CDR3 is made up of 20 amino acids. Germline values: CDR1 MDHEN, CDR2 SYDVKM. CDR3 DNA: TGTGCCAGCAGTTCCCCACATGTCCGCCGGGGACAAGGGTTGAACACTGAAGCTTTCTTT. Encoded protein: CASSSPHVRRGQGLNTEAFF.

The chain joins TRBV6-1 to TRBJ1-3; a weak D match, TRBD1 (5 bases). This CDR3 spans 16 amino acids. Trimming shortened V by 4 bases and J by 1 base, and 14 bases separated the two germline ends. Germline V gene lookup returns CDR1 MNHNS and CDR2 SASEGT. CDR3 DNA: TGTGCCAGCAGTGGGGGGGGACGGACTTCTGGAAACACCATATATTTT. This encodes CASSGGGRTSGNTIYF.

DNA of the CDR3: TGTGCCAGCAGTTTCACCCTCCGACTAGCGGGAGCTTCCTACAATGAGCAGTTCTTC. This gives the protein CASSFTLRLAGASYNEQFF. The chain is built from TRBV28 and TRBJ2-1; 12 bases are a match to TRBD2. The V gene end was trimmed by 3 bases and the J gene end by 1 base; junction bases not matched to a gene: 10. Germline values: CDR1 MDHEN, CDR2 SYDVKM. The CDR3 is 19 residues long.

The V call is TRBV4-3, the J call TRBJ1-3; 9 bases are shared with TRBD1. Per the germline V gene, CDR1 is LGHNA and CDR2 is YSLEER. The V segment lost 3 bases and the J segment 2 bases; nucleotides outside the gene matches: 2. The CDR3 sequence is 15 residues long. CDR3: CASSQGTGPGNTIYF. CDR3 in DNA: TGCGCCAGCAGCCAGGGGACAGGGCCTGGAAACACCATATATTTT.

The rearrangement joins TRBV4-3 to TRBJ1-6; TRBD1 might be the D (6 bases). Trimming pared 4 bases from V and 8 bases from J, leaving 12 bases between. The CDR3 runs to 14 residues. The germline CDR1 and CDR2 sequences are LGHNA and YSLEER. The CDR3 is CASSLEGGDSPLHF. CDR3 coding DNA: TGCGCCAGCAGCCTCGAGGGGGGGGATTCACCCCTCCACTTT.

V and J are TRBV19 and TRBJ2-5; TRBD1 might be the D (8 bases). This CDR3 contains 14 residues. V was clipped by 9 bases and J by 5 bases, with 19 bases between them. Germline V gene lookup returns CDR1 LNHDA and CDR2 SQIVND (reference sequence). The CDR3 DNA reads TGTGCCAGCAAACTCACAGGGGGGGCTGAGACCCAGTACTTC. The encoded protein is CASKLTGGAETQYF. Variable domain in full (rest from reference TRBV19 and TRBJ2-5): DGGITQSPKYLFRKEGQNVTLSCEQNLNHDAMYWYRQDPGQGLRLIYYSQIVNDFQKGDIAEGYSVSREKKESFPLTVTSAQKNPTAFYLCASKLTGGAETQYFGPGTRLLVL.

V usage is TRBV27 and J usage is TRBJ1-4, with D maybe TRBD1 (5 bases). The CDR3 loop spans 14 amino acids. V lost 4 bases, J lost 5 bases, and 11 bases lay in between. The germline CDR1 and CDR2 sequences are MNHEY and SMNVEV (reference sequence). For the CDR3, the DNA is TGTGCCAGCAGTTGGCGGGACGGAAATGAAAAACTGTTTTTT. Residues: CASSWRDGNEKLFF.

V is TRBV29-1 and J is TRBJ2-4, with TRBD1 matching over 9 bases. V shed 5 bases and J 1 base; nucleotides not matched to a gene: 3. The CDR3 covers 14 residues. The germline V gene encodes CDR1 SQVTM and CDR2 ANQGSEA. The CDR3 sequence: CSVLQGAAKNIQYF. In DNA, the CDR3 is TGCAGCGTTCTACAGGGGGCGGCCAAAAACATTCAGTACTTC.

The rearrangement uses TRBV28 and TRBJ1-1; 9 bases line up with TRBD1. This CDR3 region has 13 residues. After removal of 5 bases from V and 11 bases from J, the junction contained 9 bases not matched to a gene. Germline values: CDR1 MDHEN, CDR2 SYDVKM. Written as DNA, the CDR3 is TGTGCCAGCAGTCGGACAGGGGTCCAGGAGGCTTTCTTT. Translated, it gives CASSRTGVQEAFF.

This chain links TRBV6-4 with TRBJ2-3; tentative D call: TRBD2 (5 bases). CDR3 length: 16 residues. Looked up from germline, CDR1 is MRHNA and CDR2 is SNTAGT. V lost 3 bases to trimming and J lost 6 bases, with 19 bases between them. The CDR3, as DNA: TGTGCCAGCAGTGAAGGGTTGGACGGAGGATTGGATACGCAGTATTTT. Translation gives CASSEGLDGGLDTQYF.

This chain connects TRBV7-2 to TRBJ1-2, with 10 bases matching TRBD1. Germline-derived CDR1 and CDR2 are SGHTA and FQGNSA. The CDR3 extends over 15 amino acids. The junction had 9 bases not matched to a gene; V was cut back by 5 bases and J by 6 bases. For the CDR3, the DNA is TGTGCCAGCAGCCGTCTAGGGACAGGGGCGGATGGCTACACCTTC. Amino acid sequence: CASSRLGTGADGYTF.

The genes are TRBV28 and TRBJ2-7; weak D call: TRBD2 (7 bases). V lost 6 bases to trimming and J lost 2 bases, with 20 bases between them. The CDR3 runs to 16 residues. Per germline, CDR1 MDHEN and CDR2 SYDVKM. CDR3 residues: CASSYSPQGTTYEQYF. The DNA of the CDR3 is TGTGCCAGCAGCTACTCCCCGCAGGGGACTACCTACGAGCAGTACTTC. The variable domain in full, completed from reference TRBV28 and TRBJ2-7, reads DVKVTQSSRYLVKRTGEKVFLECVQDMDHENMFWYRQDPGLGLRLIYFSYDVKMKEKGDIPEGYSVSREKKERFSLILESASTNQTSMYLCASSYSPQGTTYEQYFGPGTRLTVT.